This T cell receptor (beta chain) was recovered during a study of shared clonotypes between healthy human individuals. Overall study: The plates for each donor numbered three CD4 naive, three CD4 memory, two CD8 naive and one CD8 memory.

The donors, healthy adults who were HIV-negative, had experienced no recent acute infections or vaccinations. The study drew all its donors from Caucasian adults living in Nashville, Tennessee. The assay was immunoSEQ multiplex PCR, and TCRdb's table has in-frame clones only and misses some. The table includes fewer than 1.4 million clones, around 78% detected once. Study results and limitations: All-four-donor shared clonotypes had higher generation probabilities than non-shared clonotypes did.

The CDR3 is 15 residues long. Per the germline V gene, CDR1 is MGHRA and CDR2 is YSYEKL. The trim removed 4 bases at V and 1 base at J, leaving 5 bases unmatched. A remark on this clone: Its antigen is not known.

This TCR came from a man aged 18 to 29 in good health. Some clones in this sample may be carry-over from other donors' samples. The V call is TRBV4-1, the J call TRBJ1-1; 8 bases agree with TRBD1. The sequencing sample was made of memory CD4+ T cells from PBMCs. The subset was: CD45RA-negative fraction. The CDR3 DNA follows: TGCGCCAGCAGCCGGACCGGACAGGGGAACACTGAAGCTTTCTTT. It specifies CASSRTGQGNTEAFF.